Listed below are T cell receptor beta chains from one sample, sequenced in a study of shared clonotypes between healthy human individuals. TCRdb's table, derived via immunoSEQ multiplex PCR, lists solely in-frame clones and lacks some. The repertoire holds about 1 million clones, with about 77% as singletons. Sequenced input: memory CD4+ T cells sorted from blood. Receptors originate from a man aged 18 to 35 in good health. The CDR3 runs from the conserved cysteine through the conserved F or W. The order of the fields is D gene, J gene, V gene, clone size, CDR3 DNA, CDR3 protein. D genes are given only for firm matches. Size tells how often a clone was seen (once, few, many) or the class of an expanded clone, and some rows leave it out.

.	TRBJ1-1	TRBV7-8	.	TGTGCCAGCAGCCACTCGAGGAACACTGAAGCTTTCTTT	CASSHSRNTEAFF
.	TRBJ1-5	TRBV7-9	.	TGTGCCAGCAGCTTAACAGGGATAGGGCAGCCCCAGCATTTT	CASSLTGIGQPQHF
TRBD1	TRBJ2-5	TRBV5-6	.	TGTGCCAGCAGCGACCGGTTGAGGGACAGAGAAGAGACCCAGTACTTC	CASSDRLRDREETQYF
TRBD1	TRBJ2-2	TRBV7-8	.	TGTGCCAGCAGCTCCGGGACAGCGGCCGGGGAGCTGTTTTTT	CASSSGTAAGELFF
TRBD1	TRBJ2-1	TRBV7-7	once	TGTGCTAGCAGCCCTGGGACAGGGGGTCGAAAGAGCTCCTACAATGAGCAGTTCTTC	CASSPGTGGRKSSYNEQFF
.	TRBJ2-5	TRBV30	once	TGTGCCTGGAGTGTATTGGAAGAGACCCAGTACTTC	CAWSVLEETQYF
.	TRBJ1-2	TRBV29-1	.	TGCAGCGTTCTTCTCAGGGTCGATGGCTACACCTTC	CSVLLRVDGYTF
TRBD1	TRBJ2-3	TRBV6-5	.	TGTGCCAGCAGTTACCTCGGACAGGGGTCAGATACGCAGTATTTT	CASSYLGQGSDTQYF
TRBD2	TRBJ2-5	TRBV7-9	.	TGTGCCAGCAGCTTAGCGCGAAGCGGGAGCGAGACCCAGTACTTC	CASSLARSGSETQYF
.	TRBJ1-5	TRBV19	.	TGTGCCAGTAGTCAACAGGGCTCCAATCAGCCCCAGCATTTT	CASSQQGSNQPQHF
TRBD1	TRBJ2-5	TRBV9	.	TGTGCCAGCAGCGAGAGGACAGGGGCCGTCGAGACCCAGTACTTC	CASSERTGAVETQYF
.	TRBJ2-7	TRBV27	.	TGTGTAACCTTGGACACCTACGAGCAGTACTTC	CVTLDTYEQYF
.	TRBJ2-2	TRBV7-3	.	TGTGCCAGCAGCTTAACGGGAGTTGACGGGGAGCTGTTTTTT	CASSLTGVDGELFF
TRBD2	TRBJ2-2	TRBV5-1	.	TGCGCCAGCAGCTCTAGCGGGAGAGGTTCCGGGGAGCTGTTTTTT	CASSSSGRGSGELFF
.	TRBJ2-3	TRBV6-1	.	TGTGCCAGCAAAAACACAGATACGCAGTATTTT	CASKNTDTQYF
.	TRBJ2-3	TRBV30	.	TGTGCCTGGAGTCGAGGAGAGTTATTCACAGATACGCAGTATTTT	CAWSRGELFTDTQYF
.	TRBJ1-2	TRBV5-8	.	TGTGCCAGCAGCTTGGTTGGCTACACCTTC	CASSLVGYTF
TRBD1	TRBJ2-7	TRBV5-4	once	TGCGCCAGCAGCCAAGAAAGAGAGGGGACAGGGCCCTACGAGCAGTACTTC	CASSQEREGTGPYEQYF
.	TRBJ2-2	TRBV7-2	once	TGTGCCAGCAGGGACCAAATTATAAGGGACGGGGAGCTGTTTTTT	CASRDQIIRDGELFF
.	TRBJ1-5	TRBV10-2	.	TGCGCCGGGCCGAAGACGGTCAATAATCAGCCCCAGCATTTT	CAGPKTVNNQPQHF
TRBD1	TRBJ2-3	TRBV30	many	TGTGCCTGGGCCTCCGGGACAGGGGGTTCAGATACGCAGTATTTT	CAWASGTGGSDTQYF
.	TRBJ1-6	TRBV5-1	.	TGCGCCAGCAGCTTGCCGCCTAAGGATTCACCCCTCCACTTT	CASSLPPKDSPLHF
.	TRBJ2-7	TRBV10-1	.	TGCGCCAGCAGTGAGTCCGGCAGGGAGGAGCAGTACTTC	CASSESGREEQYF
.	TRBJ2-1	TRBV11-3	.	TGTGCCAGCAGCGCCCGTAGTAGCCTTACATCTTCCAATGAGCAGTTCTTC	CASSARSSLTSSNEQFF
.	TRBJ1-5	TRBV7-2	.	TGTGCCAGCAGCCGAGAATCCAATCAGCCCCAGCATTTT	CASSRESNQPQHF
.	TRBJ2-3	TRBV6-5	once	TGTGCCAGCAACCATGGAGGGTTCAAGTATTTT	CASNHGGFKYF
.	TRBJ2-2	TRBV4-1	.	TGCGCCAGCAGCCAAGTCGACTTGATGGTCCCCGGGGAGCTGTTTTTT	CASSQVDLMVPGELFF
.	TRBJ2-1	TRBV7-7	.	TGTGCTAGCAGCCCCGGGGGGCCCCAATACAATGAGCAGTTCTTC	CASSPGGPQYNEQFF
.	TRBJ2-7	TRBV29-1	few	TGCAGCGTCACAACGCACAGCTCCTACGAGCAGTACTTC	CSVTTHSSYEQYF
TRBD1	TRBJ1-1	TRBV2	.	TGTGCCAGCGAATTGACTCCGGGACAGGGGACCACTGAAGCTTTCTTT	CASELTPGQGTTEAFF
.	TRBJ2-2	TRBV7-2	.	TGTGCCAGCAGCTTCTCTGGGACCCAGAACACCGGGGAGCTGTTTTTT	CASSFSGTQNTGELFF
.	TRBJ2-5	TRBV4-1	.	TGCGCCAGCAGCCAAGTCGGCCCGCCCGGGACCCAGTACTTC	CASSQVGPPGTQYF
TRBD1	TRBJ2-1	TRBV5-5	.	TGTGCCAGCAGCTTGGGCCAGGGGGCCGGGTTTTTTCATGAGCAGTTCTTC	CASSLGQGAGFFHEQFF
.	TRBJ1-5	TRBV6-1	.	TGTGCCAGCACAAGGGAAATAAATCAGCCCCAGCATTTT	CASTREINQPQHF
.	TRBJ2-5	TRBV10-3	.	TGTGCCATCACTCAACGGGAGGGGGCAGAGACCCAGTACTTC	CAITQREGAETQYF
TRBD1	TRBJ2-2	TRBV5-4	once	TGTGCCAGCAGCAGGGGACAGACCGGGGAGCTGTTTTTT	CASSRGQTGELFF
TRBD2	TRBJ2-1	TRBV2	.	TGTGCCAGCACCCGACTAGCGGGAGTCAATGAGCAGTTCTTC	CASTRLAGVNEQFF
.	TRBJ1-6	TRBV10-2	.	TGCGCCAGCATGAGCAGGGTACCCTATAATTCACCCCTCCACTTT	CASMSRVPYNSPLHF
.	TRBJ1-2	TRBV10-3	.	TGTGCCATCAGTGATAAGAGGGACTATGGCTACACCTTC	CAISDKRDYGYTF
.	TRBJ1-3	TRBV4-1	.	TGCGCCAGCAGCCAAGATCTGGGCAGGCCGGAGGGTGGAAACACCATATATTTT	CASSQDLGRPEGGNTIYF
.	TRBJ2-7	TRBV16	.	TGTGCCAGCAGCCAATACAGCTCCTACGAGCAGTACTTC	CASSQYSSYEQYF
.	TRBJ1-2	TRBV5-8	.	TGTGCCAGCGGAATGACAGACTATAACTATGGCTACACCTTC	CASGMTDYNYGYTF
.	TRBJ2-7	TRBV5-1	.	TGCGCCAGCAGCCCCGAGGGGTATACCGGGGACGAGCAGTACTTC	CASSPEGYTGDEQYF
.	TRBJ2-2	TRBV18	.	TGTGCCAGCTCACCAGGGGAGTGGACCGGGGAGCTGTTTTTT	CASSPGEWTGELFF
TRBD2	TRBJ2-5	TRBV5-6	.	TGTGCCAGCAGCACAGTGCGGGGGGGTCAAGAGACCCAGTACTTC	CASSTVRGGQETQYF
TRBD1	TRBJ1-6	TRBV7-2	few	TGTGCCAGCAGCTTAGGGAACAGGGGGCCCCTCCACTTT	CASSLGNRGPLHF
TRBD1	TRBJ1-5	TRBV4-1	.	TGCGCCAGCAGCCAAGAAGTAACAGGGGGCAATCAGCCCCAGCATTTT	CASSQEVTGGNQPQHF
.	TRBJ1-5	TRBV5-6	.	TGTGCCAGCACCGATACAGACGTAGGCAATCAGCCCCAGCATTTT	CASTDTDVGNQPQHF
TRBD1	TRBJ1-4	TRBV5-1	once	TGCGCCAGCAGCCCGGACAGGGTAGATGAAAAACTGTTTTTT	CASSPDRVDEKLFF
TRBD2	TRBJ2-2	TRBV5-8	few	TGTGCCAGCAGTTTGTTAGCGGGGGTCTCCACCGGGGAGCTGTTTTTT	CASSLLAGVSTGELFF
.	TRBJ1-4	TRBV10-1	.	TGCGCCAGCAGCCGGAATAAAAATGAAAAACTGTTTTTT	CASSRNKNEKLFF
.	TRBJ1-2	TRBV5-1	.	TGCGCCAGCAGCAGGGAGGGCTATGGCTACACCTTC	CASSREGYGYTF
.	TRBJ2-1	TRBV11-3	few	TGTGCCAGCAGCTTCCGTGGTGAGCAGTTCTTC	CASSFRGEQFF
.	TRBJ1-2	TRBV7-9	.	TGTGCCAGCAGCTTAGCGGGGGGATATGGCTACACCTTC	CASSLAGGYGYTF
.	TRBJ1-3	TRBV11-2	.	TGTGCCAGCAGCCAACAGCCTGGAAACACCATATATTTT	CASSQQPGNTIYF
.	TRBJ2-2	TRBV11-3	.	TGTGCCAGCAGCTTAGGGGGACTTGCCGGGGAGCTGTTTTTT	CASSLGGLAGELFF
TRBD2	TRBJ2-7	TRBV7-6	.	TGTGCCAGCAGCTTAATCGGGGGGGTCGGGAGCTCCTACGAGCAGTACTTC	CASSLIGGVGSSYEQYF